Below, 17 T cell receptor beta chains from the same sample are listed, as sequenced in a study of cytomegalovirus exposure and HLA in healthy donors. Both 60 Vbeta primers and 13 Jbeta primers went into the PCR. Measured with immunoSEQ multiplex PCR; TCRdb has only the in-frame clones, and not every one. Among 140,000 to 150,000 clones listed, nearly 80% were seen once. Sequenced material: PBMCs. All receptors derive from a man aged 35 to 55 in good health and CMV-seropositive.

This chain connects TRBV6-1 to TRBJ2-5; TRBD1 matches 7 bases. V lost 5 bases and J lost 5; bases outside the gene matches: 8. CDR1 and CDR2 (germline): MNHNS, SASEGT. This CDR3 is 14 amino acids long. CDR3 region: CASSTRQGGETQYF. CDR3 in DNA: TGTGCCAGCAGTACACGACAGGGTGGCGAGACCCAGTACTTC.

This clone was seen a single time. The chain is built from TRBV4-3 and TRBJ2-1; 7 nucleotides line up with TRBD2. Germline-derived CDR1 and CDR2 are LGHNA and YSLEER. Trimming took 4 bases from V and 3 from J; bases not matched to a gene: 6. The CDR3 is made up of 15 amino acids. For the CDR3, the DNA is TGCGCCAGCAGCCCGGCGGGGGAATTCTACAATGAGCAGTTCTTC. Protein: CASSPAGEFYNEQFF.

Comments on this clone: Other DNA sequences in this sample translate to the same CDR3. V gene TRBV5-1 combines with J gene TRBJ1-5; D might be TRBD1 (5 bases). Trimming shortened V by 0 bases and J by 0 bases, and 7 bases separated the two germline ends. The CDR3 extends over 15 amino acids. From germline, CDR1 is SGHRS and CDR2 YFSETQ. This chain's CDR3 is CASSLGQSSNQPQHF. In DNA, the CDR3 is TGCGCCAGCAGCTTGGGACAGAGTAGCAATCAGCCCCAGCATTTT.

The chain employs TRBV18 and TRBJ1-1; D perhaps matches TRBD1 (5 bases). V dropped 3 bases and J dropped 1 base, with 9 bases sitting between them. The CDR3 totals 14 residues. CDR1 and CDR2 from the germline V gene are KGHSH and LQKENI. Here the CDR3 reads CASSPGRENTEAFF. The CDR3 DNA reads as TGTGCCAGCTCACCGGGCAGGGAGAACACTGAAGCTTTCTTT.

V gene TRBV6-5 combines with J gene TRBJ2-2; 10 nucleotides line up with TRBD1. Losses at the gene ends were 6 bases for V and 7 bases for J; bases not matched to a gene: 8. Per the germline V gene, CDR1 is MNHEY and CDR2 is SVGAGI. CDR3 length: 15 amino acids. The CDR3 loop is CASRADRGHGGELFF. DNA of the CDR3: TGTGCCAGCAGAGCAGACAGGGGGCACGGCGGGGAGCTGTTTTTT.

Only a few counts were recorded for this clone. The V and J genes are TRBV11-2 and TRBJ1-2; 7 bases line up with TRBD1. The CDR3 totals 14 residues. V dropped 5 bases and J dropped 3; count of bases not matched to a gene: 6. Germline assignment: CDR1 SGHAT and CDR2 FQNNGV. CDR3 in DNA: TGTGCCAGCAGCCGGGGAACAGGGGACTATGGCTACACCTTC. Translated, it gives CASSRGTGDYGYTF. The full variable domain, in which reference TRBV11-2 and TRBJ1-2 provide the parts outside the CDR3, is EAGVAQSPRYKIIEKRQSVAFWCNPISGHATLYWYQQILGQGPKLLIQFQNNGVVDDSQLPKDRFSAERLKGVDSTLKIQPAKLEDSAVYLCASSRGTGDYGYTFGSGTRLTVV.

In its sample, this clone was seen a few times. J is TRBJ2-1 and V is TRBV9; maybe TRBD2 (6 bases). Germline values: CDR1 SGDLS, CDR2 YYNGEE. V was trimmed by 0 bases and J by 2 bases, leaving 12 bases between them. The CDR3 runs to 16 residues. CDR3 in amino acids: CASSVDGRRAYNEQFF. The CDR3 DNA sequence: TGTGCCAGCAGCGTAGACGGGAGAAGGGCCTACAATGAGCAGTTCTTC.

This clone was found a few times. The chain combines TRBV28 with TRBJ2-5, with D maybe TRBD2 (6 bases). The V and J ends lost 5 bases and 4 bases respectively, with 17 bases between them. CDR1 is MDHEN, CDR2 SYDVKM, per germline. CDR3 length: 15 amino acids. In nucleotides, the CDR3 is TGTGCCAGCAGTATACTAGCCTCCGCCGGAGAGACCCAGTACTTC. Translating it yields CASSILASAGETQYF.

The rearrangement links TRBV6-6 to TRBJ2-3; 7 bases align to TRBD2. Trimming at V came to 0 bases and at J to 7 bases, leaving 4 bases not matched to a gene. CDR3 size: 14 residues. From germline, CDR1 is MNHNY and CDR2 SVGAGI (reference sequence). Here the CDR3 DNA reads TGTGCCAGCAGTTACTCGGGGACTACTTATACGCAGTATTTT. Its protein is CASSYSGTTYTQYF.

The V and J genes are TRBV7-9 and TRBJ1-1; no reliable D call. Germline V gives CDR1 SEHNR, CDR2 FQNEAQ (reference sequence). The CDR3 contains 19 residues. V was shortened by 5 bases and J by 2 bases, with 27 bases between the two germline ends. The CDR3: CASSLGLVGIGGGNTEAFF. The CDR3 DNA is TGTGCCAGCAGCCTTGGGCTAGTGGGTATTGGAGGCGGAAACACTGAAGCTTTCTTT.

This clone was counted a single time. The CDR3 region has the DNA TGTGCCAGCAGTTCCCTGGCGGTGGGAGCCAAAAACATTCAGTACTTC. Protein sequence: CASSSLAVGAKNIQYF. This sequence joins TRBV28 and TRBJ2-4; D gene ambiguous. V lost 4 bases and J 0 bases, leaving 13 bases between the germline ends. The germline gives CDR1 MDHEN, CDR2 SYDVKM. The CDR3 sequence is 16 residues long. Looking up the rest from reference TRBV28 and TRBJ2-4 gives the full variable domain: DVKVTQSSRYLVKRTGEKVFLECVQDMDHENMFWYRQDPGLGLRLIYFSYDVKMKEKGDIPEGYSVSREKKERFSLILESASTNQTSMYLCASSSLAVGAKNIQYFGAGTRLSVL.

The chain couples TRBV9 to TRBJ1-1; 7 bases agree with TRBD1. The junction had 6 bases not matched to a gene; V was cut back by 5 bases and J by 2 bases. CDR1 is SGDLS and CDR2 is YYNGEE in the germline V gene. The CDR3 runs to 14 residues. CDR3 sequence (DNA): TGTGCCAGCAGTCAAACAGGGGCCAACACTGAAGCTTTCTTT. Translated: CASSQTGANTEAFF.

Remarks on this clone: Other DNA sequences within the sample encode an identical CDR3. This chain connects TRBV18 to TRBJ1-1; no reliable D call. V lost 3 bases and J lost 1, with 6 bases in between. Germline V CDR1 and CDR2: KGHSH, LQKENI. The CDR3 is 13 residues long. For the CDR3, the DNA is TGTGCCAGCTCACCCAGTGAGAACACTGAAGCTTTCTTT. Translated, it gives CASSPSENTEAFF. Using reference TRBV18 and TRBJ1-1 for the parts outside the CDR3, the full variable domain is NAGVMQNPRHLVRRRGQEARLRCSPMKGHSHVYWYRQLPEEGLKFMVYLQKENIIDESGMPKERFSAEFPKEGPSILRIQQVVRGDSAAYFCASSPSENTEAFFGQGTRLTVV.

The chain uses TRBV30 and TRBJ2-5; D gene uncertain. Germline V lookup: CDR1 GTSNPN, CDR2 SVGIG (reference sequence). V lost 7 bases to trimming and J lost 1 base, with 10 bases between them. The CDR3 length is 12 residues. The CDR3 nucleotides read TGTGCCTTCACAAGACTCCAAGAGACCCAGTACTTC. Amino acids: CAFTRLQETQYF.

In this sample, this clone turned up a few times. The chain has TRBV10-1 and TRBJ2-3, with D possibly matching TRBD1 (6 bases). Trimming left V 0 bases short and J 3 bases short, with 13 bases between. Germline V gene lookup returns CDR1 WNHNN and CDR2 SYGVQD (reference sequence). There are 16 residues in the CDR3. The CDR3 DNA follows: TGCGCCAGCAGTGAGTCCGGGTACAGGGAAACAGATACGCAGTATTTT. Amino acids: CASSESGYRETDTQYF.

This chain uses TRBV7-9 with TRBJ2-1; 11 bases align to TRBD2. J lost 4 bases, V lost 7 bases, and 6 bases had no gene match. The CDR3 has 15 residues. Germline V lookup: CDR1 SEHNR, CDR2 FQNEAQ (reference sequence). The DNA of the CDR3 is TGTGCCAGCACTACGGGACTAGCGGAGTACAATGAGCAGTTCTTC. Protein product: CASTTGLAEYNEQFF.

This chain connects TRBV7-9 to TRBJ1-4; no definite D call. Trimming took 0 bases from V and 0 from J, leaving 8 bases between them. CDR1 SEHNR and CDR2 FQNEAQ come from the germline V gene (reference sequence). The CDR3 extends over 16 amino acids. The CDR3 here is CASSLAWTPTNEKLFF. CDR3 DNA sequence: TGTGCCAGCAGCTTAGCGTGGACTCCAACTAATGAAAAACTGTTTTTT.